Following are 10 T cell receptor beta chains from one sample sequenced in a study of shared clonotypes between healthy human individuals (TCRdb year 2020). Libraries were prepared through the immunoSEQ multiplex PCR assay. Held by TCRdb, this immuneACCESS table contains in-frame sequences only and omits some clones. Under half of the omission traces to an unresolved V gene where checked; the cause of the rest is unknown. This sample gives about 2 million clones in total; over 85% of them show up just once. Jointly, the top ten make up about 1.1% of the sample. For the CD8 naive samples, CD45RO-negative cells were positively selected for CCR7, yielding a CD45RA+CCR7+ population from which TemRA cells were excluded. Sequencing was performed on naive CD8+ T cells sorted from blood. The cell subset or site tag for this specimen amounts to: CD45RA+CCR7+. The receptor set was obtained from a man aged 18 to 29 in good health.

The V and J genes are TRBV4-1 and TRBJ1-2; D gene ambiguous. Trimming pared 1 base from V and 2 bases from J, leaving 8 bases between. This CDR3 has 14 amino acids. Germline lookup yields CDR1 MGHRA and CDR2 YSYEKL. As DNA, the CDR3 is TGCGCCAGCAGCCAAGGCGCAGAAAACTATGGCTACACCTTC. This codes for CASSQGAENYGYTF.

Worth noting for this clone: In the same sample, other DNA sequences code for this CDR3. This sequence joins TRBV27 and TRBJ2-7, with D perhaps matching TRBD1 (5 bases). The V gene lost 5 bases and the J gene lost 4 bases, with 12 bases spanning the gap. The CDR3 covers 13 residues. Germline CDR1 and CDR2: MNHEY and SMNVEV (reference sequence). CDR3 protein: CASSLKTEYEQYF. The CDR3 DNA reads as TGTGCCAGCAGTCTCAAGACAGAATACGAGCAGTACTTC.

The DNA for the CDR3 is TGTGCTAGTGGTTACGACACGAGCTATGGCTACACCTTC. As protein: CASGYDTSYGYTF. The chain joins TRBV12-5 to TRBJ1-2; no definite D call. V lost 4 bases, J lost 4 bases, and 10 bases lay in between. The germline CDR1 and CDR2 sequences are LGHNT and FRNRAP. The CDR3 runs to 13 residues.

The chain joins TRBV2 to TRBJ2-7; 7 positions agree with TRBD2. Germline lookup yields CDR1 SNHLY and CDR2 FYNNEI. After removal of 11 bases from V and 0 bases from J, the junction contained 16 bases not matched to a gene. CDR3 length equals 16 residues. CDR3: CAALGARREISYEQYF. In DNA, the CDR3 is TGTGCCGCATTGGGTGCACGGCGGGAGATCTCCTACGAGCAGTACTTC.

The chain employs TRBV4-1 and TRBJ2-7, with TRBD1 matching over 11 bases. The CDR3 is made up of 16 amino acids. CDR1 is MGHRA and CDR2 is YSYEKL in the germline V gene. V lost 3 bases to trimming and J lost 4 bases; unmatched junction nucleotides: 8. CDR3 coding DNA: TGCGCCAGCAGCCAGAGGGGACAGGGGGATCGGTACGAGCAGTACTTC. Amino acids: CASSQRGQGDRYEQYF.

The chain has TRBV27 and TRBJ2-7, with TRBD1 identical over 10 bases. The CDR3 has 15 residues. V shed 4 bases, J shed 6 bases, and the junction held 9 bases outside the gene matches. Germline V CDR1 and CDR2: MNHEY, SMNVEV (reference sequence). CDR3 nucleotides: TGTGCCAGCAGTTCGATCACTTGGACAGGGGGCGAGCAGTACTTC. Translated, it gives CASSSITWTGGEQYF.

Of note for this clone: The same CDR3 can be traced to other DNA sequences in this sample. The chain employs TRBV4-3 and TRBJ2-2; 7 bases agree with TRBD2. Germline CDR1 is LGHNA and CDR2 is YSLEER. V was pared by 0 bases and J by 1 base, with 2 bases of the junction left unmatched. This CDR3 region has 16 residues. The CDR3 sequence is CASSQDLAVNTGELFF. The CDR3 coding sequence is TGCGCCAGCAGCCAAGATCTAGCGGTGAACACCGGGGAGCTGTTTTTT.

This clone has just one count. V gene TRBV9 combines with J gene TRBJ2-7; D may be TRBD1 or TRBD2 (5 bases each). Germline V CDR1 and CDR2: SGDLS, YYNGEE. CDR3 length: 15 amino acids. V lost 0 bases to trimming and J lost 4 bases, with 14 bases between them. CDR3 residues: CASSVDGTLIYEQYF. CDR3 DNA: TGTGCCAGCAGCGTAGATGGGACCCTTATTTACGAGCAGTACTTC.

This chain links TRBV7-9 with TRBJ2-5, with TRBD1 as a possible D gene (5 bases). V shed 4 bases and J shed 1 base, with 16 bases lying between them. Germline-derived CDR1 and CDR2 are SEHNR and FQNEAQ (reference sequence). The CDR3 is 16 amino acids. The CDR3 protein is CASSSGGAGSQETQYF. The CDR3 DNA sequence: TGTGCCAGCAGCTCGGGCGGAGCAGGGTCCCAAGAGACCCAGTACTTC.

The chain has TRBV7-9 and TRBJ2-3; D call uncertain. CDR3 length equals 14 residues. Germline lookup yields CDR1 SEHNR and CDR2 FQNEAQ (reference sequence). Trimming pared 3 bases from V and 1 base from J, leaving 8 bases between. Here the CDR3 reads CASSLQQRTDTQYF. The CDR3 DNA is TGTGCCAGCAGCTTGCAACAACGCACAGATACGCAGTATTTT.